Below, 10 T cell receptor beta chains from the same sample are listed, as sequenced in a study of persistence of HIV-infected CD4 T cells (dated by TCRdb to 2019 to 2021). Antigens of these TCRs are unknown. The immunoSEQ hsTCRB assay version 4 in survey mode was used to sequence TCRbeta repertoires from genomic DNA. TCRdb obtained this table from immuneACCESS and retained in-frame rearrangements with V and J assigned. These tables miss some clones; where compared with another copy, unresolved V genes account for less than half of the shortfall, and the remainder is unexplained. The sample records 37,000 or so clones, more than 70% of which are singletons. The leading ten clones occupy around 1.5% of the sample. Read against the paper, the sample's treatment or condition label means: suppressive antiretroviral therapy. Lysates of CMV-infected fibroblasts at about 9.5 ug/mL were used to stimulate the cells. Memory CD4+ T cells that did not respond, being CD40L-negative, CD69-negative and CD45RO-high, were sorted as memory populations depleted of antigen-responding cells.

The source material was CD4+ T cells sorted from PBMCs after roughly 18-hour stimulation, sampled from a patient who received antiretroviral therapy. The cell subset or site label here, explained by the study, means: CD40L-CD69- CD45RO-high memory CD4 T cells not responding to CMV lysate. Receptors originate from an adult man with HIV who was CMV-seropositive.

CDR3 nucleotide sequence: TGTGCCAGCAGCCCGGACAGTAGCAATCAGCCCCAGCATTTT. Its translation: CASSPDSSNQPQHF. V is TRBV5-5 and J is TRBJ1-5; D possibly corresponds to TRBD1 (6 bases). From germline, CDR1 is SGHKS and CDR2 YYEKEE (reference sequence). CDR3 length: 14 residues. V lost 4 bases to trimming and J lost 0 bases, with 8 bases between them.

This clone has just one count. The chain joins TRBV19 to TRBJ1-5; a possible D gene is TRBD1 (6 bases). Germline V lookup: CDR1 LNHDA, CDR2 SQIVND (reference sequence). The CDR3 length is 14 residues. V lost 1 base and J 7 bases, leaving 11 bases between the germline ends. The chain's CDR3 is CASSIAQGGQPQHF. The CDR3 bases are TGTGCCAGTAGTATAGCACAGGGAGGACAGCCCCAGCATTTT.

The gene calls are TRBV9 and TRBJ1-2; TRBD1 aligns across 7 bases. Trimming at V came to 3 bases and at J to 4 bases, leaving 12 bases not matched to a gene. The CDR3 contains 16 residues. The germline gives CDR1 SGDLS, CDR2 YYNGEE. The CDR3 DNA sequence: TGTGCCAGCAGCGCCTCGGACAGGCTCCCATCCTATGGCTACACCTTC. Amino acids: CASSASDRLPSYGYTF.

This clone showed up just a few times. CDR3 nucleotide sequence: TGTGCCAGCAGCCAATGGAGGGGGAACACAGATACGCAGTATTTT. It translates to CASSQWRGNTDTQYF. V and J are TRBV14 and TRBJ2-3; D might be TRBD1 or TRBD2, each matching 6 bases. The germline V gene encodes CDR1 SGHDN and CDR2 FVKESK. V lost 2 bases, J lost 2 bases, and 11 bases lay in between. This CDR3 region has 15 residues.

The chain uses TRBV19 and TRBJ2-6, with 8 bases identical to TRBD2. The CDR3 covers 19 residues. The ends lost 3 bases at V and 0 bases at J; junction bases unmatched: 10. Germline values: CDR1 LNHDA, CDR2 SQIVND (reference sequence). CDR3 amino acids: CASSIELGGGYSGANVLTF. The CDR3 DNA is TGTGCCAGTAGTATTGAGTTGGGCGGGGGGTACTCTGGGGCCAACGTCCTGACTTTC.

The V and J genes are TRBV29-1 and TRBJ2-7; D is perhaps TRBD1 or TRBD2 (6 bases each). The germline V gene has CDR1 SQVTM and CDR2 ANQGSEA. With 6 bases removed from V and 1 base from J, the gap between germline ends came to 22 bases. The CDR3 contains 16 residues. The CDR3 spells CSVRGKGSGASYEQYF. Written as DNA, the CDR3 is TGCAGCGTCCGGGGTAAGGGGTCGGGGGCGTCCTACGAGCAGTACTTC.

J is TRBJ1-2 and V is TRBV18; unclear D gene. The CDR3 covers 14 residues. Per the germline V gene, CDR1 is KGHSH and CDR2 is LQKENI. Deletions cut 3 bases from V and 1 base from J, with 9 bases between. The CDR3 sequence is CASSPAPNNYGYTF. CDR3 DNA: TGTGCCAGCTCACCTGCCCCTAATAACTATGGCTACACCTTC.

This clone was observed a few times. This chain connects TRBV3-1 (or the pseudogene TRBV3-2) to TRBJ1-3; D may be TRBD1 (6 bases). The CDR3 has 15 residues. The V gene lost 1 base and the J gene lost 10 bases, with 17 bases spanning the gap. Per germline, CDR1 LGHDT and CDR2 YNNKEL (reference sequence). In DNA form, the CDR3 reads TGTGCCAGCAGCCAAGGTAGGGGGACGGCAAGGACCATATATTTT. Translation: CASSQGRGTARTIYF.

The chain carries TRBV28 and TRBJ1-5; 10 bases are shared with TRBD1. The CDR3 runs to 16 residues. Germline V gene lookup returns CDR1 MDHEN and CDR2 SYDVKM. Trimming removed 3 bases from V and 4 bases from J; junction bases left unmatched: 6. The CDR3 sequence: CASSLLGQGPNQPQHF. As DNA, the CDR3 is TGTGCCAGCAGTTTGCTGGGACAGGGGCCAAATCAGCCCCAGCATTTT. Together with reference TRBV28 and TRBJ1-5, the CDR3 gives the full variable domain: DVKVTQSSRYLVKRTGEKVFLECVQDMDHENMFWYRQDPGLGLRLIYFSYDVKMKEKGDIPEGYSVSREKKERFSLILESASTNQTSMYLCASSLLGQGPNQPQHFGDGTRLSIL.

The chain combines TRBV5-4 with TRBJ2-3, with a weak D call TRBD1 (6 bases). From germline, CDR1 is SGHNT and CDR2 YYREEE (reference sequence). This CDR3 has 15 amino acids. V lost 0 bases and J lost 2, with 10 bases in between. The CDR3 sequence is CASSLVQGVTDTQYF. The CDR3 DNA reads TGTGCCAGCAGCTTGGTACAGGGCGTCACAGATACGCAGTATTTT.